This record looks at one T cell receptor beta chain sequence and its context. The sample originates from a study of T cells in Graves' hyperthyroidism and ophthalmopathy. The CDR3 is 14 residues long. Germline V gene sequence: CDR1 SGHVS, CDR2 FNYEAQ. V lost 8 bases to trimming and J lost 2 bases, with 15 bases between them. The CDR3 regions of TCR beta were amplified from RNA transcripts. The HTBI set primed first-round TCR CDR3 RT-PCR. MiXCR, run by TCRdb on the multiplex PCR reads, gives a single entry per CDR3 protein. Counted here are about 570,000 distinct CDR3 sequences, around 46% occurring once; the ten biggest clones make up 15% to 20%.

The rearrangement links TRBV7-6 to TRBJ2-5; tentatively, D is TRBD1 or TRBD2 (5 bases each). This clonotype originated in an adult woman with Graves' disease, either hyperthyroidism or ophthalmopathy (not recorded which). The sample taken for sequencing was peripheral blood or thyroid tissue (not recorded which). The CDR3 DNA reads TGTGCCAGCCGCCTCGGGGCAGCTCAAGAGACCCAGTACTTC. Protein product: CASRLGAAQETQYF.